Listed here are 21 T cell receptor beta chains from one sample, sequenced in a study of blood T cells in healthy people across ages. Primed by a sample-barcoded 5' primer and a J-beta primer mix, a second PCR proceeded for about 6 to 12 cycles. TCRdb independently ran MiXCR on the 5' RACE reads; one entry per CDR3 protein. In the table there are 1.5 million or so distinct CDR3 sequences, around two fifths of which are singletons. Input material: blood. Receptor source: a woman younger than 30 in good health.

The V call is TRBV20-1, the J call TRBJ1-1; TRBD1 agrees at 7 bases. Per the germline V gene, CDR1 is DFQATT and CDR2 is SNEGSKA (reference sequence). This CDR3 is built from 13 residues. The junction had 7 bases not matched to a gene; V was cut back by 6 bases and J by 3 bases. CDR3 residues: CSADDRADTEAFF. The CDR3 nucleotides are TGCAGTGCCGATGACAGGGCAGACACTGAAGCTTTCTTT.

The chain links TRBV20-1 to TRBJ1-3; no definite D call. V was pared by 0 bases and J by 2 bases, with 14 bases between. The CDR3 loop spans 16 amino acids. From germline, CDR1 is DFQATT and CDR2 SNEGSKA (reference sequence). CDR3 bases: TGCAGTGCTAGAGATGGCCTCGACCACCCTGGAAACACCATATATTTT. Amino acids: CSARDGLDHPGNTIYF.

A few counts support this clonotype. J is TRBJ2-1 and V is TRBV6-6; 10 nucleotides align to TRBD1. The J segment lost 1 base and the V segment lost 6 bases, leaving 3 bases of the junction unmatched. CDR3 length: 15 residues. Germline V CDR1 and CDR2: MNHNY, SVGAGI (reference sequence). CDR3 residues: CASSDRGQSYNEQFF. In nucleotides, the CDR3 is TGTGCCAGCAGCGACAGGGGGCAGTCCTACAATGAGCAGTTCTTC.

This chain uses TRBV7-8 with TRBJ2-4, with TRBD2 matching 14 bases. The DNA matches TRBJ2-5 better at its end, which makes the J call doubtful. The CDR3 is 20 amino acids. Per germline, CDR1 SGHVS and CDR2 FQNEAQ. The CDR3 loop is CASSQPRGTSGRGVRKTQYF. The CDR3 DNA reads as TGTGCCAGCAGCCAACCGCGCGGGACTAGCGGGAGAGGGGTTCGGAAGACCCAGTACTTC.

This clonotype has just a few counts. This chain uses TRBV12-3 or TRBV12-4 with TRBJ2-3, with D tentatively TRBD2 (6 bases). The CDR3 is 18 amino acids. V was trimmed by 3 bases and J by 0 bases, leaving 19 bases between them. The CDR3 protein is CASSLYPGQRASTDTQYF. The CDR3 coding sequence is TGTGCCAGCAGTTTGTATCCCGGCCAGCGGGCAAGCACAGATACGCAGTATTTT.

In its sample, this clonotype was seen a few times. The chain has TRBV10-3 and TRBJ2-2, with D perhaps given as TRBD1 or TRBD2 (5 bases each). In germline, CDR1 is ENHRY, CDR2 SYGVKD. This CDR3 has 15 amino acids. V lost 7 bases and J 1 base, leaving 13 bases between the germline ends. The CDR3 DNA reads TGTGCCATCACCGACCCGGGACGGAACACCGGGGAGCTGTTTTTT. The encoded protein is CAITDPGRNTGELFF.

J is TRBJ2-7 and V is TRBV3-1; D is unclear. CDR1 is LGHDT and CDR2 is YNNKEL in the germline V gene (reference sequence). Trimming left V 1 base short and J 5 bases short, with 12 bases between. This CDR3 contains 14 residues. The CDR3 nucleotides read TGTGCCAGCAGCCAAGTAGGAACGCTTAACGAGCAGTACTTC. It translates to CASSQVGTLNEQYF.

This chain connects TRBV7-9 to TRBJ1-1; tentatively, D is TRBD1 (5 bases). CDR1 and CDR2 from the germline V gene are SEHNR and FQNEAQ (reference sequence). Trimming took off 0 bases at V and 4 bases at J, with 12 bases between the two ends. The CDR3 runs 15 residues. The CDR3 nucleotides read TGTGCCAGCAGCTTAGCGTCAGGGCAAGGCACTGAAGCTTTCTTT. Translating gives CASSLASGQGTEAFF. Complete variable domain (other parts from reference TRBV7-9 and TRBJ1-1): DTGVSQNPRHKITKRGQNVTFRCDPISEHNRLYWYRQTLGQGPEFLTYFQNEAQLEKSRLLSDRFSAERPKGSFSTLEIQRTEQGDSAMYLCASSLASGQGTEAFFGQGTRLTVV.

The gene calls are TRBV7-9 and TRBJ2-2, with D tentatively TRBD1 (6 bases). The V end lost 5 bases, the J end lost 0 bases, and 10 bases lay between the germline ends. Germline CDR1 is SEHNR and CDR2 is FQNEAQ (reference sequence). CDR3 length equals 15 residues. The CDR3 loop reads CASSRTDANTGELFF. The CDR3 DNA reads TGTGCCAGCAGCCGGACAGACGCGAACACCGGGGAGCTGTTTTTT.

V and J are TRBV12-3 or TRBV12-4 and TRBJ2-7, with D possibly called TRBD1 or TRBD2 (6 bases each). The CDR3 is 14 residues long. Trimming cost V 3 bases and J 3 bases, with 12 bases left between them. The CDR3 DNA is TGTGCCAGCAGTTTCCGGGGGCTCGGCTACGAGCAGTACTTC. This translates into CASSFRGLGYEQYF.

This clonotype was seen more than once but under ten times. In DNA form, the CDR3 reads TGTGCCAGCGGCGCCCCCTCCGATACGCAGTATTTT. As protein: CASGAPSDTQYF. The V and J genes are TRBV6-1 and TRBJ2-3, with unresolved D. CDR3 size: 12 residues. Germline V gene data show CDR1 as MNHNS and CDR2 as SASEGT. V lost 8 bases to trimming and J lost 6 bases, with 12 bases between them.

J is TRBJ2-1 and V is TRBV7-2; 7 bases align to TRBD2. Trimming removed 2 bases from V and 4 bases from J; junction bases left unmatched: 5. The CDR3 is 15 amino acids. Looked up from germline, CDR1 is SGHTA and CDR2 is FQGNSA. CDR3: CASSLHSSGYNEQFF. The CDR3 DNA reads TGTGCCAGCAGCTTACATAGTAGCGGGTACAATGAGCAGTTCTTC.

This chain joins TRBV20-1 and TRBJ1-1, with a possible D match to TRBD1 (6 bases). The ends were cut back, 8 bases at V and 4 bases at J, with 20 bases in the middle. The CDR3 loop spans 14 amino acids. CDR1 and CDR2 (germline): DFQATT, SNEGSKA (reference sequence). CDR3 coding DNA: TGCAGTTCGAGGACAGCTGACTCGTCCACTGAAGCTTTCTTT. Translating gives CSSRTADSSTEAFF.

CDR3 nucleotides: TGTGCCAGCAGTTCTTACCCCGGAGGGGGGCGGACCTATGGCTACACCTTC. It codes for CASSSYPGGGRTYGYTF. The genes are TRBV28 and TRBJ1-2, with D maybe TRBD1 (6 bases). Trimming left V 4 bases short and J 4 bases short, with 22 bases between. Germline assignment: CDR1 MDHEN and CDR2 SYDVKM. The CDR3 has 17 amino acids.

The chain joins TRBV20-1 to TRBJ2-7, with TRBD2 as a possible D gene (7 bases). This CDR3 has 17 amino acids. The germline CDR1 and CDR2 sequences are DFQATT and SNEGSKA (reference sequence). Trimming shortened V by 2 bases and J by 0 bases, and 20 bases separated the two germline ends. The DNA of the CDR3 is TGCAGTGCTAGAAACCCATCCGGGGGGACATCCTCCTACGAGCAGTACTTC. Translated: CSARNPSGGTSSYEQYF.

The table lists this clonotype with many counts. V is TRBV10-3 and J is TRBJ2-1; 9 bases agree with TRBD2. The germline gives CDR1 ENHRY, CDR2 SYGVKD. The CDR3 contains 16 residues. V lost 4 bases, J lost 4 bases, and 8 bases stayed unmatched. The CDR3 region is CAISGSGTSSYNEQFF. CDR3 nucleotides: TGTGCCATCAGTGGGTCCGGGACTAGCAGTTACAATGAGCAGTTCTTC.

At least ten counts were recorded for this clonotype. The chain employs TRBV6-4 and TRBJ2-3, with 8 bases that match TRBD2. The germline gives CDR1 MRHNA, CDR2 SNTAGT. V trimming: 0 bases; J trimming: 4 bases; junction bases outside the gene matches: 6. The CDR3 is 16 amino acids. CDR3 amino acids: CASSDSRTSHADTQYF. CDR3 DNA: TGTGCCAGCAGTGACTCCAGGACTAGCCACGCAGATACGCAGTATTTT.

The CDR3 coding sequence is TGTGCCAGCAGCTTACAAGGGCTAGCGACAGATACGCAGTATTTT. Translation: CASSLQGLATDTQYF. The chain combines TRBV7-6 with TRBJ2-3; D is possibly TRBD2 (6 bases). The CDR3 totals 15 residues. Germline values: CDR1 SGHVS, CDR2 FNYEAQ. V lost 2 bases and J lost 3, with 12 bases in between.

The chain recombines TRBV7-3 with TRBJ2-1; 10 nucleotides agree with TRBD1. The CDR3 runs 15 residues. Germline V CDR1 and CDR2: SGHTA, FQGTGA. Trimming took 5 bases from V and 8 from J; bases not matched to a gene: 9. The CDR3 DNA reads as TGTGCCAGCAGCAGCCCCGGGACAGGGGATGATGAGCAGTTCTTC. This encodes CASSSPGTGDDEQFF.

This chain uses TRBV25-1 with TRBJ1-5, with D possibly matching TRBD1 (5 bases). The CDR3 consists of 16 residues. With 1 base removed from V and 4 bases from J, the gap between germline ends came to 14 bases. Germline V gene lookup returns CDR1 MGHDK and CDR2 SYGVNS. The CDR3 here is CASSESESQGNQPQHF. Written as DNA, the CDR3 is TGTGCCAGCAGTGAATCTGAGAGTCAGGGAAATCAGCCCCAGCATTTT.

The V and J genes are TRBV5-1 and TRBJ1-1; no clear D gene. The CDR3 runs 14 residues. Germline V gene sequence: CDR1 SGHRS, CDR2 YFSETQ. V was clipped by 0 bases and J by 6 bases, with 12 bases between them. The CDR3 coding sequence is TGCGCCAGCAGCTTGGGGGAGGGTAGGGCTGAAGCTTTCTTT. Translating it yields CASSLGEGRAEAFF. Complete variable domain (other parts from reference TRBV5-1 and TRBJ1-1): KAGVTQTPRYLIKTRGQQVTLSCSPISGHRSVSWYQQTPGQGLQFLFEYFSETQRNKGNFPGRFSGRQFSNSRSEMNVSTLELGDSALYLCASSLGEGRAEAFFGQGTRLTVV.